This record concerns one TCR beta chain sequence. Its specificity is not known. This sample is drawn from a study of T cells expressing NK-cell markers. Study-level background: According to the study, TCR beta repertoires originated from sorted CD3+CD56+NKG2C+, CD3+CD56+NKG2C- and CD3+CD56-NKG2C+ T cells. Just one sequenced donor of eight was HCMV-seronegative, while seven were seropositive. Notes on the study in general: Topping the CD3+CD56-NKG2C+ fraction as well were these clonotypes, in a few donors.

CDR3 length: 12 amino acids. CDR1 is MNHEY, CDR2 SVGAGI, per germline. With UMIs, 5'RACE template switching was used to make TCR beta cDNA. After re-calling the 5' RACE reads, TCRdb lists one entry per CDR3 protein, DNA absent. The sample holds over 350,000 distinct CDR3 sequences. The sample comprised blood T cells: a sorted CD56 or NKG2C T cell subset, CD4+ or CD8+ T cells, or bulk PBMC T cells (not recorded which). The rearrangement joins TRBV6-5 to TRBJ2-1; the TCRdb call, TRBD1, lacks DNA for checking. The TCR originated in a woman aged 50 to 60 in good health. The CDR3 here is CASSYANRDQFF.